Listed below are T cell receptor beta chains from one sample, sequenced in a study of T cell changes during pregnancy in multiple sclerosis. The method was immunoSEQ multiplex PCR; TCRdb's version includes in-frame clones alone and lacks a portion of them. Counted here are tens of thousands of clones, about 91% occurring once; the ten biggest clones make up 0.5%. Sample: CD4+ T cells from peripheral blood mononuclear cells, taken in the second trimester of pregnancy. Receptors originate from a female donor in good health, enrolled as a control in a pregnancy study. The CDR3 runs from the conserved cysteine through the conserved F or W. A D gene is named only where the DNA matches it firmly.

D gene	V gene	J gene	CDR3 protein
.	TRBV27	TRBJ1-1	CASMTGVHTEAFF
TRBD2	TRBV15	TRBJ2-1	CATSRRTSGNPSNEQFF
.	TRBV11-2	TRBJ2-1	CASSLSGKYYNEQFF
TRBD2	TRBV9	TRBJ2-1	CASSKGAGAEVNEQFF
.	TRBV7-9	TRBJ2-1	CASIDEPGNNEQFF
.	TRBV4-3	TRBJ1-1	CASSHGRAAEAFF
.	TRBV10-3	TRBJ2-7	CAISNRGGHEQYF
.	TRBV12-5	TRBJ2-3	CASVLGASVSTDTQYF
TRBD2	TRBV2	TRBJ2-1	CASSESSGNEQFF
.	TRBV9	TRBJ1-5	CASTPLWRSGQPQHF
.	TRBV5-4	TRBJ1-2	CASSSNTHRGSVYGYTF
TRBD2	TRBV19	TRBJ2-3	CASRGGGDTQYF
.	TRBV28	TRBJ1-4	CASSLSGDEKLFF
.	TRBV5-1	TRBJ2-1	CASSSYGIEQFF
TRBD1	TRBV27	TRBJ1-2	CASSSRDRPIVGYTF
.	TRBV19	TRBJ2-1	CASKPRRERDEQFF
TRBD1	TRBV10-3	TRBJ2-7	CAISESPGQASREQYF
.	TRBV9	TRBJ2-3	CASSVAPEAGTQYF
TRBD1	TRBV15	TRBJ1-4	CATSRKAGQGAEKLFF
.	TRBV4-2	TRBJ2-7	CASSQEGTGQGFYEQYF
TRBD1	TRBV2	TRBJ2-5	CASSGDRQETQYF
TRBD2	TRBV4-1	TRBJ2-2	CASSQVFAGGQSGELFF
TRBD2	TRBV11-2	TRBJ2-5	CASSLDEIAGSQETQYF
.	TRBV29-1	TRBJ1-5	CSVGQGDSQPQHF
TRBD1	TRBV29-1	TRBJ1-2	CSVRGQGGYGYTF
.	TRBV7-9	TRBJ2-3	CASSLAAGSADTQYF
TRBD1	TRBV28	TRBJ2-7	CASRQPGQNYEQYF
TRBD2	TRBV7-2	TRBJ2-7	CASSPVAGNYEQYF
.	TRBV11-1	TRBJ2-2	CASSLREGTGELFF
.	TRBV5-1	TRBJ1-1	CASSQSASGAKAFF
.	TRBV4-1	TRBJ2-5	CASSQGGTSEETQYF